Each of the 32 T cell receptor beta chains below was sequenced from the same sample in a study of T-cell memory formation after mild COVID-19. TCRdb itself ran the 5' RACE reads through MiXCR, one entry per CDR3 protein. The sample lists around 440,000 distinct CDR3 sequences; 15% to 20% were seen once. Sequencing was carried out using PBMCs or a T cell subset sorted from them (not recorded which). The receptors come from an adult woman who had mild COVID-19 (a few samples of this study predate the infection). Cell type and time point are not known.

This CDR3 reads CSAEPRGLAQTGELFF. The CDR3 DNA is TGCAGTGCTGAACCCCGGGGACTAGCCCAAACCGGGGAGCTGTTTTTT. This rearrangement joins TRBV20-1 to TRBJ2-2; 9 bases agree with TRBD2. V was clipped by 5 bases and J by 5 bases; unmatched bases: 12. The CDR3 spans 16 residues. The germline V gene has CDR1 DFQATT and CDR2 SNEGSKA (reference sequence).

This chain uses TRBV27 with TRBJ1-4; D may be TRBD1 (6 bases). CDR3 length: 15 amino acids. Germline assignment: CDR1 MNHEY and CDR2 SMNVEV (reference sequence). V dropped 0 bases and J dropped 6 bases, with 11 bases sitting between them. The CDR3 nucleotides are TGTGCCAGCAGTTTATCTGTAGGGGGAGATGAAAAACTGTTTTTT. This codes for CASSLSVGGDEKLFF.

This clonotype was counted between two and nine times. The J gene is TRBJ2-1, the V gene TRBV11-2; D not resolved. Germline assignment: CDR1 SGHAT and CDR2 FQNNGV. CDR3 size: 16 residues. V was shortened by 6 bases and J by 3 bases, with 18 bases between the two germline ends. This chain's CDR3 is CASSHGVEARYNEQFF. The CDR3 coding sequence is TGTGCCAGCAGTCACGGTGTTGAGGCCCGCTACAATGAGCAGTTCTTC.

The chain carries TRBV11-2 and TRBJ2-3; 9 bases map to TRBD2. V was pared by 7 bases and J by 2 bases, with 7 bases of the junction left unmatched. Germline values: CDR1 SGHAT, CDR2 FQNNGV. The CDR3 contains 15 residues. The CDR3 DNA reads TGTGCCAGCACCCTAAGCGGGGGGAACACAGATACGCAGTATTTT. It yields the protein CASTLSGGNTDTQYF.

The sample holds a few counts of this clonotype. V gene TRBV12-3 or TRBV12-4 combines with J gene TRBJ2-6; 8 nucleotides agree with TRBD1. Trimming took 6 bases from V and 4 from J; bases not matched to a gene: 8. CDR3 length equals 16 residues. CDR3 sequence: CASSPTGAPGANVLTF. The CDR3 DNA sequence: TGTGCCAGCAGCCCGACAGGGGCTCCGGGGGCCAACGTCCTGACTTTC.

This clonotype turned up a few times. The gene calls are TRBV20-1 and TRBJ2-1, with D possibly TRBD2 on 5 matching bases. The germline V gene encodes CDR1 DFQATT and CDR2 SNEGSKA (reference sequence). Trimming shortened V by 0 bases and J by 3 bases, and 9 bases separated the two germline ends. The CDR3 length is 14 residues. This CDR3 is CSARERAGYNEQFF. CDR3 nucleotide sequence: TGCAGTGCTAGAGAGCGGGCAGGCTACAATGAGCAGTTCTTC.

The sample holds a few counts of this clonotype. This rearrangement joins TRBV27 to TRBJ2-2; the D gene is possibly TRBD2 (6 bases). This CDR3 spans 15 amino acids. V was pared by 6 bases and J by 2 bases, with 13 bases between. The germline V gene has CDR1 MNHEY and CDR2 SMNVEV (reference sequence). In DNA form, the CDR3 reads TGTGCCAGCAGGCCTTTTAGCGGAAACACCGGGGAGCTGTTTTTT. Translating it yields CASRPFSGNTGELFF.

The chain links TRBV20-1 to TRBJ2-1; D remains ambiguous. V was trimmed by 0 bases and J by 0 bases, leaving 9 bases between them. Germline V CDR1 and CDR2: DFQATT, SNEGSKA (reference sequence). This CDR3 comprises 15 residues. CDR3 DNA: TGCAGTGCTAGAGAAGCAGGCCGCTCCTACAATGAGCAGTTCTTC. It specifies CSAREAGRSYNEQFF.

This clonotype was counted only a few times. The J gene is TRBJ2-3, the V gene TRBV19; a possible D gene is TRBD1 (5 bases). Germline V gene data show CDR1 as LNHDA and CDR2 as SQIVND (reference sequence). The CDR3 contains 14 residues. Trimming removed 5 bases at V and 5 bases at J, with 14 bases between. CDR3 sequence reads: CASSPRVMRDTQYF. In nucleotides, the CDR3 is TGTGCCAGTAGTCCCAGGGTGATGAGAGATACGCAGTATTTT.

This clonotype came up many times. The rearrangement links TRBV10-3 to TRBJ2-2; TRBD1 aligns across 8 bases. This CDR3 is built from 15 residues. J gave up 4 bases and V 4 bases, and 5 bases lay outside the gene matches. Germline V gene lookup returns CDR1 ENHRY and CDR2 SYGVKD. CDR3 amino acids: CAISAQGAPTGELFF. CDR3 nucleotides: TGTGCCATCAGTGCGCAGGGGGCACCCACCGGGGAGCTGTTTTTT.

This clonotype was detected only a few times. The rearrangement joins TRBV29-1 to TRBJ2-5; TRBD1 aligns across 7 bases. Trimming took 8 bases from V and 3 from J; bases not matched to a gene: 12. CDR3 length: 14 amino acids. CDR1 is SQVTM, CDR2 ANQGSEA, per germline. The CDR3 protein is CSTQGQDDKETQYF. The CDR3 bases are TGCAGCACTCAAGGACAGGACGACAAAGAGACCCAGTACTTC.

The V call is TRBV7-9, the J call TRBJ2-3, with a weak D call TRBD2 (6 bases). The CDR3 has 16 amino acids. Trimming removed 1 base at V and 1 base at J, with 12 bases between. Germline V CDR1 and CDR2: SEHNR, FQNEAQ (reference sequence). This chain's CDR3 is CASSLVAAYGTDTQYF. The CDR3, as DNA: TGTGCCAGCAGCTTAGTAGCGGCTTATGGCACAGATACGCAGTATTTT. The whole variable domain, filled in from reference TRBV7-9 and TRBJ2-3, reads DTGVSQNPRHKITKRGQNVTFRCDPISEHNRLYWYRQTLGQGPEFLTYFQNEAQLEKSRLLSDRFSAERPKGSFSTLEIQRTEQGDSAMYLCASSLVAAYGTDTQYFGPGTRLTVL.

There are a few counts of this clonotype. This CDR3 reads CATSDPGQETQYF. In DNA, the CDR3 is TGTGCCACCAGTGATCCCGGACAAGAGACCCAGTACTTC. The chain recombines TRBV24-1 with TRBJ2-5; D is uncertain. The CDR3 is 13 amino acids. CDR1 and CDR2 (germline): KGHDR, SFDVKD. Trimming took off 3 bases at V and 2 bases at J, with 6 bases between the two ends.

This clonotype occurred a few times. This sequence joins TRBV29-1 and TRBJ1-1; TRBD1 aligns across 12 bases. The germline gives CDR1 SQVTM, CDR2 ANQGSEA. V trimming: 6 bases; J trimming: 3 bases; junction bases outside the gene matches: 14. This CDR3 is 17 amino acids long. The CDR3 region is CSVYSGTGGLGDTEAFF. Here the CDR3 DNA reads TGCAGCGTCTACTCCGGGACAGGGGGCCTCGGGGACACTGAAGCTTTCTTT.

The chain uses TRBV5-1 and TRBJ2-7, with D uncertain. The germline CDR1 and CDR2 sequences are SGHRS and YFSETQ. This CDR3 has 12 amino acids. V lost 4 bases to trimming and J lost 7 bases, with 12 bases between them. The CDR3 is CASSQVPTEQYF. The CDR3 nucleotides read TGCGCCAGCAGCCAGGTCCCTACGGAGCAGTACTTC.

The CDR3 spells CATSDPRTAADTQYF. In DNA form, the CDR3 reads TGTGCCACCAGTGACCCCCGGACAGCCGCAGATACGCAGTATTTT. The rearrangement joins TRBV24-1 to TRBJ2-3, with a weak D call TRBD1 (6 bases). Germline lookup yields CDR1 KGHDR and CDR2 SFDVKD. The CDR3 sequence is 15 residues long. Trimming cost V 4 bases and J 4 bases, with 14 bases left between them.

This clonotype was recorded many times. The V gene is TRBV3-1, the J gene TRBJ2-7; 12 bases are shared with TRBD2. J was trimmed by 5 bases and V by 1 base; bases with no gene match: 3. CDR1 is LGHDT, CDR2 YNNKEL, per germline (reference sequence). This CDR3 has 15 amino acids. The CDR3 bases are TGTGCCAGCAGCCAAGTGCTAGCGGGAGGGGACGAGCAGTACTTC. This gives the protein CASSQVLAGGDEQYF.

The chain joins TRBV15 to TRBJ2-2; 7 bases align to TRBD1. Germline V lookup: CDR1 LNHNV, CDR2 YYDKDF (reference sequence). V dropped 1 base and J dropped 1; count of bases not matched to a gene: 6. CDR3 length: 17 amino acids. The CDR3 DNA sequence: TGTGCCACCAGCAGAGTTCCGGGACAGAAGAACACCGGGGAGCTGTTTTTT. It encodes CATSRVPGQKNTGELFF.

The chain is built from TRBV11-3 and TRBJ2-2; 8 nucleotides agree with TRBD2. The CDR3 contains 16 residues. Germline CDR1 reads SGHNT; CDR2 reads YENEEA. V shed 1 base and J 4 bases; nucleotides not matched to a gene: 5. CDR3 loop: CASSLGLARVTGELFF. CDR3 DNA sequence: TGTGCCAGCAGCTTAGGACTAGCGAGAGTCACCGGGGAGCTGTTTTTT.

The chain combines TRBV7-9 with TRBJ2-7, with TRBD2 matching 10 bases. J gave up 2 bases and V 4 bases, and 17 bases lay outside the gene matches. This CDR3 contains 19 residues. The germline gives CDR1 SEHNR, CDR2 FQNEAQ (reference sequence). The CDR3 nucleotides read TGTGCCAGCAGCTGCACCCCGGGACTAGCGCGCCACCTCCCCTACGAGCAGTACTTC. Its translation is CASSCTPGLARHLPYEQYF.

This chain links TRBV11-1 with TRBJ1-6; TRBD1 matches at 7 bases. Germline V gene data show CDR1 as SGHAT and CDR2 as FQDESV (reference sequence). V lost 5 bases, J lost 7 bases, and 5 bases stayed unmatched. The CDR3 consists of 14 residues. The chain's CDR3 is CASSGTGENSPLHF. Written as DNA, the CDR3 is TGTGCCAGCAGCGGAACAGGGGAAAATTCACCCCTCCACTTT.

The CDR3: CASSEDRRETQYF. CDR3 DNA: TGTGCCAGCAGTGAAGACCGGAGGGAGACCCAGTACTTC. This chain uses TRBV2 with TRBJ2-5; D might be TRBD2 (5 bases). V was trimmed by 1 base and J by 5 bases, leaving 8 bases between them. The germline V gene encodes CDR1 SNHLY and CDR2 FYNNEI. CDR3 length: 13 amino acids.

This clonotype appeared many times. The chain links TRBV5-5 to TRBJ2-7; D possibly uses TRBD1 or TRBD2 (7 bases each). This CDR3 has 14 residues. V lost 7 bases and J lost 4, with 18 bases in between. Germline CDR1 SGHKS, CDR2 YYEKEE (reference sequence). The CDR3 nucleotides read TGTGCCAGCTGGGGAGGGGGCAATGAATACGAGCAGTACTTC. Residues: CASWGGGNEYEQYF.

This clonotype has a count of ten or more. This chain links TRBV9 with TRBJ2-7; TRBD1 matches 7 bases. Germline V gene data show CDR1 as SGDLS and CDR2 as YYNGEE. This CDR3 region has 14 residues. With V trimmed by 2 bases and J by 2 bases, 4 bases remained unmatched. This CDR3 is CASSVGTATYEQYF. The CDR3 nucleotides read TGTGCCAGCAGCGTTGGGACAGCCACCTACGAGCAGTACTTC.

The genes are TRBV12-3 or TRBV12-4 and TRBJ2-5; D gene unclear. This CDR3 spans 14 amino acids. V was pared by 6 bases and J by 5 bases, with 16 bases between. The CDR3 DNA follows: TGTGCCAGCAGCGCGCCTGGGGTGGGCGAGACCCAGTACTTC. The encoded protein is CASSAPGVGETQYF.

This clonotype was seen only a few times. This chain joins TRBV7-3 and TRBJ2-2; TRBD1 matches at 10 bases. J lost 3 bases, V lost 2 bases, and 6 bases had no gene match. This CDR3 has 17 amino acids. CDR1 is SGHTA and CDR2 is FQGTGA in the germline V gene. The CDR3 coding sequence is TGTGCCAGCAGCTTAGTCCACGGACAGGGGGACACCGGGGAGCTGTTTTTT. It encodes CASSLVHGQGDTGELFF.

The rearrangement joins TRBV9 to TRBJ2-1; D is undetermined. This CDR3 comprises 18 residues. Germline V gene lookup returns CDR1 SGDLS and CDR2 YYNGEE. Trimming stripped 0 bases from V and 0 bases from J, with 16 bases between. The CDR3: CASSVESTLTFSYNEQFF. The CDR3 DNA sequence: TGTGCCAGCAGCGTAGAGAGTACCCTCACCTTCTCCTACAATGAGCAGTTCTTC.

This clonotype has just a few counts. The chain carries TRBV14 and TRBJ1-2; D call uncertain. The CDR3 sequence is 17 residues long. Germline CDR1 reads SGHDN; CDR2 reads FVKESK. V was shortened by 2 bases and J by 7 bases, with 23 bases between the two germline ends. The CDR3 loop is CASSQRLGNENIGGYTF. CDR3 bases: TGTGCCAGCAGCCAACGGTTAGGGAACGAGAATATAGGTGGCTACACCTTC.

The chain is built from TRBV6-2 or TRBV6-3 and TRBJ2-7, with D tentatively TRBD1 (5 bases). CDR3 size: 15 residues. Germline CDR1 reads MNHEY; CDR2 reads SVGEGT. Trimming pared 4 bases from V and 3 bases from J, leaving 16 bases between. This CDR3 reads CASSSDMYSYYEQYF. In nucleotides, the CDR3 is TGTGCCAGCAGTTCGGACATGTACTCATACTACGAGCAGTACTTC.

This clonotype appeared a few times. The V and J genes are TRBV7-2 and TRBJ2-5; 8 nucleotides align to TRBD1. This CDR3 is 14 amino acids long. Looked up from germline, CDR1 is SGHTA and CDR2 is FQGNSA. Trimming cost V 5 bases and J 7 bases; bases outside gene matches: 9. CDR3: CASSPDRGSGTQYF. In DNA, the CDR3 is TGTGCCAGCAGCCCTGACAGGGGTTCCGGGACCCAGTACTTC.

Only a few counts were recorded for this clonotype. The J gene is TRBJ1-4, the V gene TRBV24-1; TRBD1 matches at 9 bases. V lost 6 bases and J lost 7; bases outside the gene matches: 5. The germline V gene has CDR1 KGHDR and CDR2 SFDVKD. The CDR3 contains 14 residues. The CDR3: CATSPGQGIEKLFF. CDR3 nucleotides: TGTGCCACCAGTCCGGGACAGGGAATTGAAAAACTGTTTTTT.

The chain carries TRBV6-5 and TRBJ2-5; no clear D gene. Trimming stripped 0 bases from V and 5 bases from J, with 13 bases between. The CDR3 spans 15 residues. The V gene's germline CDR1 is MNHEY and CDR2 SVGAGI. CDR3 residues: CASSYSRIGSETQYF. The CDR3 coding sequence is TGTGCCAGCAGTTACTCGCGGATCGGTAGTGAGACCCAGTACTTC.